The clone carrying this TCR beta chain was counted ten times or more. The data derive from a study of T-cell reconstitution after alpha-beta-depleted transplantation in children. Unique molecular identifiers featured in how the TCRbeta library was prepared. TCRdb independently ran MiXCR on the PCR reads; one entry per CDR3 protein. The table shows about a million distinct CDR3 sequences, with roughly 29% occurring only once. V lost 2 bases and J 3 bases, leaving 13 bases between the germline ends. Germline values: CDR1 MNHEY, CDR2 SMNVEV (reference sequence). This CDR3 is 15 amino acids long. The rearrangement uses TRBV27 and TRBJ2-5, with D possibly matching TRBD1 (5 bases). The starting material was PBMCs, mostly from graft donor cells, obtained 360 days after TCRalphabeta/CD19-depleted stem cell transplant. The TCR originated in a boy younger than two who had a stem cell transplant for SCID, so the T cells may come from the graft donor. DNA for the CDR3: TGTGCCAGCAGTTTAAGGGGAAAGGGTGAAGAGACCCAGTACTTC. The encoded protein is CASSLRGKGEETQYF.